This passage covers 27 T cell receptor beta chains from one sample sequenced in a study of human T cells and chemical hapten exposure. Time point reported: pre-sensitization, week 0. The treatment is: therapeutic diphenylcyclopropenone sensitization with weekly scalp DPC. TCRdb reprocessed the RACE reads with MiXCR, giving one entry per CDR3 protein. Of about 120,000 distinct CDR3 sequences listed, approximately 12% are singletons. This material consisted of whole blood, taken in connection with sensitization to the hapten diphenylcyclopropenone (DPC). All receptors come from a woman aged 18-29 years with alopecia areata. Some clones in this sample may be carry-over from other donors' samples.

The chain combines TRBV25-1 with TRBJ1-6, with D uncertain. CDR1 is MGHDK, CDR2 SYGVNS, per germline. The CDR3 contains 13 residues. Trimming cost V 3 bases and J 7 bases, with 7 bases left between them. The CDR3 sequence is CASSEGWNSPLHF. CDR3 nucleotide sequence: TGTGCCAGCAGTGAGGGATGGAATTCACCCCTCCACTTT.

This clonotype was detected a few times. The chain joins TRBV20-1 to TRBJ2-1; weak D call: TRBD2 (7 bases). The ends were cut back, 3 bases at V and 0 bases at J, with 15 bases in the middle. The CDR3 loop spans 16 amino acids. Germline V gene sequence: CDR1 DFQATT, CDR2 SNEGSKA (reference sequence). CDR3 nucleotide sequence: TGCAGTGCTAGTCGGGGGGCACCGTACTCCTACAATGAGCAGTTCTTC. It is translated as CSASRGAPYSYNEQFF.

This clonotype has just a few counts. The rearrangement joins TRBV20-1 to TRBJ2-1; 12 bases map to TRBD1. Germline lookup yields CDR1 DFQATT and CDR2 SNEGSKA (reference sequence). J lost 6 bases, V lost 6 bases, and 18 bases had no gene match. This CDR3 region has 18 residues. CDR3 nucleotide sequence: TGCAGTGCCACACCGGGACAGGGGGCGTTGGTCCGTGCCAATGAGCAGTTCTTC. Encoded protein: CSATPGQGALVRANEQFF.

This clonotype came up once. The chain links TRBV20-1 to TRBJ2-2, with 12 bases identical to TRBD2. The junction had 12 bases not matched to a gene; V was cut back by 1 base and J by 6 bases. Per germline, CDR1 DFQATT and CDR2 SNEGSKA (reference sequence). This CDR3 spans 18 amino acids. This CDR3 reads CSARGLTSGGPEAGELFF. CDR3 DNA: TGCAGTGCTAGAGGGTTAACTAGCGGGGGGCCGGAGGCCGGGGAGCTGTTTTTT.

The rearrangement uses TRBV5-4 and TRBJ2-7, with D possibly being TRBD2 (6 bases). CDR3 length: 14 residues. V lost 0 bases, J lost 2 bases, and 9 bases lay in between. Germline lookup yields CDR1 SGHNT and CDR2 YYREEE (reference sequence). The CDR3 DNA follows: TGTGCCAGCAGCTTGGACGGGAGCGCCTACGAGCAGTACTTC. It encodes CASSLDGSAYEQYF.

The chain recombines TRBV27 with TRBJ1-1; TRBD1 matches 7 bases. Germline V lookup: CDR1 MNHEY, CDR2 SMNVEV (reference sequence). The CDR3 sequence is 14 residues long. The V segment lost 5 bases and the J segment 5 bases; nucleotides outside the gene matches: 8. In DNA form, the CDR3 reads TGTGCCAGCAGTATACACAGGGGAGATACTGAAGCTTTCTTT. It yields the protein CASSIHRGDTEAFF.

This rearrangement joins TRBV2 to TRBJ1-1, with no clear D. Deletions cut 2 bases from V and 7 bases from J, with 17 bases between. The CDR3 is made up of 15 amino acids. CDR1 and CDR2 from the germline V gene are SNHLY and FYNNEI. The chain's CDR3 is CASSERVGLVIEAFF. In DNA, the CDR3 is TGTGCCAGCAGTGAAAGGGTAGGGTTAGTAATTGAAGCTTTCTTT.

The genes are TRBV2 and TRBJ2-5; D is uncertain. Germline-derived CDR1 and CDR2 are SNHLY and FYNNEI. The CDR3 has 13 amino acids. With 0 bases removed from V and 2 bases from J, the gap between germline ends came to 4 bases. This CDR3 is CASSEALQETQYF. CDR3 in DNA: TGTGCCAGCAGTGAAGCGCTTCAAGAGACCCAGTACTTC.

In this sample, this clonotype turned up many times. The chain links TRBV7-7 to TRBJ2-1; TRBD2 matches 11 bases. Looked up from germline, CDR1 is SSHAT and CDR2 is FNYEAQ (reference sequence). The length of the CDR3 is 16 residues. V shed 5 bases, J shed 6 bases, and the junction held 9 bases outside the gene matches. The CDR3 DNA sequence: TGTGCCAGCAGCAGAGGTGTAGCGGGGGGGTCCAATGAGCAGTTCTTC. Translation gives CASSRGVAGGSNEQFF.

The table lists this clonotype with many counts. V is TRBV4-1 and J is TRBJ2-1; 10 nucleotides line up with TRBD1. The CDR3 covers 15 residues. Germline values: CDR1 MGHRA, CDR2 YSYEKL. Unmatched junction bases numbered 3, after V lost 3 bases and J lost 4 bases. CDR3 protein: CASSQGQGTYNEQFF. Written as DNA, the CDR3 is TGCGCCAGCAGCCAGGGACAGGGGACTTACAATGAGCAGTTCTTC.

This clonotype came up many times. The chain recombines TRBV12-3 or TRBV12-4 with TRBJ2-3; D is uncertain. The CDR3 consists of 11 residues. The germline V and J ends were trimmed by 5 bases and 5 bases, with 5 bases remaining between them. The CDR3 nucleotides read TGTGCCAGCAGTCCCGGAGATACGCAGTATTTT. Encoded protein: CASSPGDTQYF.

The sample holds many counts of this clonotype. This chain joins TRBV20-1 and TRBJ1-5; no firm D call. The germline V and J ends were trimmed by 0 bases and 1 base, with 10 bases remaining between them. In germline, CDR1 is DFQATT, CDR2 SNEGSKA (reference sequence). The CDR3 has 15 amino acids. The CDR3 loop is CSARDPRVSNQPQHF. The CDR3, as DNA: TGCAGTGCTAGAGATCCGAGGGTGAGCAATCAGCCCCAGCATTTT.

This clonotype has a count of ten or more. At one of its ends the junction is not consistent with the germline gene, which may arise from a read error. This rearrangement joins TRBV6-2 or TRBV6-3 to TRBJ1-1; D ambiguous. This CDR3 spans 12 amino acids. Germline-derived CDR1 and CDR2 are MNHEY and SVGEGT. This CDR3 is CASSYHPRAPRF. The CDR3 DNA reads as TGTGCCAGCAGTTACCACCCGAGAGCTCCTCGCTTT.

This clonotype was detected only a few times. The rearrangement uses TRBV12-3 or TRBV12-4 and TRBJ1-6; unclear D gene. Trimming removed 3 bases from V and 0 bases from J, with 9 bases in between. This CDR3 contains 16 residues. CDR3 in amino acids: CASSLTWSSYNSPLHF. The DNA of the CDR3 is TGTGCCAGCAGTTTGACATGGAGCTCCTATAATTCACCCCTCCACTTT.

This rearrangement joins TRBV20-1 to TRBJ2-1; a weak D match, TRBD1 (6 bases). Trimming cost V 6 bases and J 3 bases, with 18 bases left between them. The CDR3 is 15 residues long. Germline V lookup: CDR1 DFQATT, CDR2 SNEGSKA (reference sequence). Here the CDR3 DNA reads TGCAGTGCCCTTGCCGGGACAAAGGGCTACAATGAGCAGTTCTTC. Protein: CSALAGTKGYNEQFF.

This clonotype was counted a few times. The rearrangement joins TRBV2 to TRBJ2-2; D possibly corresponds to TRBD2 (5 bases). The germline V gene encodes CDR1 SNHLY and CDR2 FYNNEI. The V and J ends lost 8 bases and 2 bases respectively, with 15 bases between them. This CDR3 contains 15 residues. CDR3 DNA sequence: TGTGCCAGCCGGCCCTGGACTCTAAACACCGGGGAGCTGTTTTTT. As protein: CASRPWTLNTGELFF.

This clonotype has a handful of counts. The V and J genes are TRBV5-5 and TRBJ1-6, with D perhaps TRBD1 (5 bases). The germline V gene encodes CDR1 SGHKS and CDR2 YYEKEE (reference sequence). With 6 bases removed from V and 7 bases from J, the gap between germline ends came to 17 bases. The CDR3 extends over 15 amino acids. The CDR3 DNA is TGTGCCAGCACCTATGACGGGACTGGAAATTCACCCCTCCACTTT. The encoded protein is CASTYDGTGNSPLHF.

This clonotype was recorded only once. One base away lies a much larger clone, so this may be a sequencing read error. V gene TRBV20-1 combines with J gene TRBJ1-2, with TRBD1 matching 8 bases. CDR1 and CDR2 (germline): DFQATT, SNEGSKA (reference sequence). J was trimmed by 4 bases and V by 7 bases; bases with no gene match: 14. There are 15 residues in the CDR3. The CDR3 sequence is CSVPRSGRGPYGYTF. CDR3 DNA: TGCAGTGTCCCAAGATCAGGCAGGGGGCCCTATGGCTACACCTTC.

The chain employs TRBV24-1 and TRBJ2-2, with 10 bases identical to TRBD1. CDR1 and CDR2 (germline): KGHDR, SFDVKD. J lost 6 bases, V lost 3 bases, and 6 bases had no gene match. The length of the CDR3 is 16 residues. In DNA form, the CDR3 reads TGTGCCACCAGTGATCCGGGACAGGGGAGGTCCGGGGAGCTGTTTTTT. This gives the protein CATSDPGQGRSGELFF.

Only a few counts were recorded for this clonotype. The V and J genes are TRBV5-6 and TRBJ1-5; 7 bases fit TRBD1. The CDR3 length is 15 residues. V lost 4 bases and J lost 4; bases outside the gene matches: 8. The V gene's germline CDR1 is SGHDT and CDR2 YYEEEE. CDR3 DNA sequence: TGTGCCAGCAGCAGCCTTGGACAGGCAAATCAGCCCCAGCATTTT. It translates to CASSSLGQANQPQHF.

This clonotype was detected a few times. This chain links TRBV6-2 or TRBV6-3 with TRBJ2-5; 9 nucleotides align to TRBD2. Trimming at V came to 0 bases and at J to 3 bases, leaving 14 bases not matched to a gene. Germline loops: CDR1 MNHEY, CDR2 SVGEGT. The CDR3 consists of 19 residues. The CDR3 region has the DNA TGTGCCAGCAGTTACTCGAGGGTAGCGGGGGCAACTGGGGAAGAGACCCAGTACTTC. Protein product: CASSYSRVAGATGEETQYF.

The chain links TRBV11-2 to TRBJ2-7, with D unclear. Trimming took off 5 bases at V and 1 base at J, with 39 bases between the two ends. The CDR3 sequence is 23 residues long. Germline CDR1 and CDR2: SGHAT and FQNNGV. For the CDR3, the DNA is TGTGCCAGCAGCGAAAGGGAATCCGGGTCTTCGGCGAGGCACATCGAGAAATCCTACGAGCAGTACTTC. Translated, it gives CASSERESGSSARHIEKSYEQYF. The whole variable domain, filled in from reference TRBV11-2 and TRBJ2-7, reads EAGVAQSPRYKIIEKRQSVAFWCNPISGHATLYWYQQILGQGPKLLIQFQNNGVVDDSQLPKDRFSAERLKGVDSTLKIQPAKLEDSAVYLCASSERESGSSARHIEKSYEQYFGPGTRLTVT.

The rearrangement links TRBV7-9 to TRBJ1-1; D gene uncertain. Germline V lookup: CDR1 SEHNR, CDR2 FQNEAQ (reference sequence). The CDR3 totals 13 residues. V was trimmed by 7 bases and J by 0 bases, leaving 9 bases between them. This chain's CDR3 is CASTGPMNTEAFF. The CDR3 coding sequence is TGTGCCAGCACCGGACCGATGAACACTGAAGCTTTCTTT.

The sample holds a few counts of this clonotype. The chain links TRBV18 to TRBJ1-6, with D unresolved. In germline, CDR1 is KGHSH, CDR2 LQKENI. The V gene lost 3 bases and the J gene lost 15 bases, with 21 bases spanning the gap. The CDR3 spans 15 residues. CDR3 sequence (DNA): TGTGCCAGCTCACCCCCGGCCCCAAGGTCGACGAACCTCCACTTT. Its protein is CASSPPAPRSTNLHF.

This clonotype was detected many times. The chain has TRBV12-3 or TRBV12-4 and TRBJ1-6, with TRBD1 identical over 10 bases. The V and J ends lost 5 bases and 8 bases, in that order; junction bases with no gene match: 3. CDR3 length equals 14 residues. The CDR3 sequence is CASSLTGGDSPLHF. As DNA, the CDR3 is TGTGCCAGCAGTCTGACAGGGGGCGATTCACCCCTCCACTTT.

The chain recombines TRBV5-6 with TRBJ2-5; TRBD2 might be the D (6 bases). The CDR3 runs 17 residues. The germline V gene encodes CDR1 SGHDT and CDR2 YYEEEE. Deletions cut 2 bases from V and 5 bases from J, with 22 bases between. This chain's CDR3 is CASSFGGLQGGLETQYF. CDR3 bases: TGTGCCAGCAGCTTTGGGGGACTCCAGGGTGGGCTGGAGACCCAGTACTTC.

This clonotype was seen only a few times. The rearrangement joins TRBV4-1 to TRBJ1-2; 11 bases line up with TRBD1. The CDR3 is made up of 18 amino acids. The V gene's germline CDR1 is MGHRA and CDR2 YSYEKL. Unmatched junction bases numbered 9, after V lost 3 bases and J lost 0 bases. CDR3 sequence: CASSHRTGGRRANYGYTF. The DNA of the CDR3 is TGCGCCAGCAGCCATAGGACAGGGGGCCGACGTGCTAACTATGGCTACACCTTC.